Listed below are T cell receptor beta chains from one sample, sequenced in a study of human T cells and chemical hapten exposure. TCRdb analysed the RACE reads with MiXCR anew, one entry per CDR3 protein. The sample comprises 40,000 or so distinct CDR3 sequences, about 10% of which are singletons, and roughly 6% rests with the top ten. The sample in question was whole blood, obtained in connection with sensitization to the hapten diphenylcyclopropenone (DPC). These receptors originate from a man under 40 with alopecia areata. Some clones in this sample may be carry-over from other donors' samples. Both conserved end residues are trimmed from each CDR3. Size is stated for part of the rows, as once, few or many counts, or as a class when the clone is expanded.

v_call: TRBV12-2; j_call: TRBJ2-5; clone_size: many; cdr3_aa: ASRLPGHLEETQY
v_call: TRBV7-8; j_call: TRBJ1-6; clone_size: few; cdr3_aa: ASSLGQASPLH
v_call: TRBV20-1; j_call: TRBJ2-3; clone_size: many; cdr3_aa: SARAGGGSTQY
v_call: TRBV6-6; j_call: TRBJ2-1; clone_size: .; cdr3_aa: ASSYSWDIGSYNEQF
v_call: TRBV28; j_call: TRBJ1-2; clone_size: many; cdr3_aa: ASSLGGAMAYGYT
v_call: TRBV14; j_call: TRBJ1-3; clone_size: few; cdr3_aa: ASSQDNRPGPLSGNTIY
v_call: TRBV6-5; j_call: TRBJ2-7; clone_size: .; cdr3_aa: ASSRTVASEQY
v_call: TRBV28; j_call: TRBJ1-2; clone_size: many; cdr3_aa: ASSFPGTFYGYT
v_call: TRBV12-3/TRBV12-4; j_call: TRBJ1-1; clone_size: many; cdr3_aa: ASSNGQDNTEAF
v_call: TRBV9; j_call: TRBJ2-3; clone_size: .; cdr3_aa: ASSSGGAQY
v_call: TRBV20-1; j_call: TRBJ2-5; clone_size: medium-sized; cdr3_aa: SASRDSDTQETQY
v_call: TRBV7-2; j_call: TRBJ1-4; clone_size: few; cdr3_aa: ASSLPGQGYEKLF
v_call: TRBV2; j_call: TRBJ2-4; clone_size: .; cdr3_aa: ASSEIYPKNIQY
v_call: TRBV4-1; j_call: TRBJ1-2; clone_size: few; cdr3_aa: ASSQEPYYGYT
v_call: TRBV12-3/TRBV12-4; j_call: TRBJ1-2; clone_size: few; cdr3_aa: ASREGQGARSGGYT
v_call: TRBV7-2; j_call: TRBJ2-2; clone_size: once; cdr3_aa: ASSSRVGELF
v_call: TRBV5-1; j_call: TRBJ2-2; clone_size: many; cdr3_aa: ASSSGRTSNTGELF
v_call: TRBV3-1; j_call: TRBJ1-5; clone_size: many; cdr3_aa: ASSQATGGNQPQH
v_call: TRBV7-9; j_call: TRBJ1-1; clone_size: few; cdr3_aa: ASSFPVGAGGTEAF
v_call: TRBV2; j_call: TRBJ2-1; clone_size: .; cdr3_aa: ASSGGGYAYNEQF
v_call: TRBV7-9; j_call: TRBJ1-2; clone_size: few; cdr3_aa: ASSSNYGYT
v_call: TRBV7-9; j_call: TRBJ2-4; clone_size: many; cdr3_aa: ASSLGDRGAY
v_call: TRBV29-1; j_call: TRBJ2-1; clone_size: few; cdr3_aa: SATGLAGVGEQF
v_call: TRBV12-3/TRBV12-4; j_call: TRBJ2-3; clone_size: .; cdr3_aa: ASSLGQVGTDTQY
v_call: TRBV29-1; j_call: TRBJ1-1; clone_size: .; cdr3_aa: SGGTGITEAF